Listed here is a single T cell receptor beta chain. Patients had blood sampled at baseline and again on cycle 4 day 1 and cycle 7 day 1. Libraries were prepared by immunoSEQ multiplex PCR; TCRdb keeps only in-frame clonotypes and omits some of them. The repertoire has about 83,000 clones, just over 90% of them found once; the top ten carry roughly 0.64%. The CDR3 sequence is 17 residues long. Germline CDR1 reads SGHNT; CDR2 reads YENEEA. Trimming took off 0 bases at V and 6 bases at J, with 17 bases between the two ends. The source of the sample is a study of OX40 agonist ivuxolimab in advanced cancers.

The source was CD4+ or CD8+ T cells sorted from blood, collected in a trial of the OX40 agonist ivuxolimab. J is TRBJ2-2 and V is TRBV11-3; D is unresolved. This clonotype was sampled from an adult with an advanced solid tumor such as melanoma, head and neck, liver or kidney cancer. The CDR3 DNA reads TGTGCCAGCAGCTTAGATTGGGGTGATACGAGTGCCGGGGAGCTGTTTTTT. This encodes CASSLDWGDTSAGELFF.